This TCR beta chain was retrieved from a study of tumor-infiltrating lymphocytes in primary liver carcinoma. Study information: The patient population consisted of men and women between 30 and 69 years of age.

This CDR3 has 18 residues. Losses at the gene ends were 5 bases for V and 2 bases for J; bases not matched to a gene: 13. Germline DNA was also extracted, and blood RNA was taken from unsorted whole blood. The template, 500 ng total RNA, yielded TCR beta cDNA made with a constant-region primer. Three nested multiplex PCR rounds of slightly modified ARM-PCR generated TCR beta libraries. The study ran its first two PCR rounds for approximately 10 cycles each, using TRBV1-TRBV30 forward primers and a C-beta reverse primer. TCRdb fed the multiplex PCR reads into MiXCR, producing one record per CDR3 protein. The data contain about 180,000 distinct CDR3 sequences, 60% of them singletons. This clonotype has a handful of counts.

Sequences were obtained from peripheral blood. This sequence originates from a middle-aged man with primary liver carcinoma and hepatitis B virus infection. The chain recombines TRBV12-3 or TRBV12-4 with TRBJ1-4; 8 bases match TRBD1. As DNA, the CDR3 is TGTGCCAGCAGTCCCCCCGGGACAGGTTTGCATACTAATGAAAAACTGTTTTTT. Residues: CASSPPGTGLHTNEKLFF.